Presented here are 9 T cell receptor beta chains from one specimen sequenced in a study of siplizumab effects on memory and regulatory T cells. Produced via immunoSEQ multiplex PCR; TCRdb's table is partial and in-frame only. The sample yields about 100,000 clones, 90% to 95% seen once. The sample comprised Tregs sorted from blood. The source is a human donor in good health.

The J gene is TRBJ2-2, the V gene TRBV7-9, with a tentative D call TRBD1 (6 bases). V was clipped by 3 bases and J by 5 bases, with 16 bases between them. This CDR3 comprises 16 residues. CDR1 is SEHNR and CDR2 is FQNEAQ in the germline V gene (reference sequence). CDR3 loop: CASSFRNRARTGELFF. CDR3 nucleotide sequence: TGTGCCAGCAGCTTCAGGAACAGGGCGAGGACCGGGGAGCTGTTTTTT.

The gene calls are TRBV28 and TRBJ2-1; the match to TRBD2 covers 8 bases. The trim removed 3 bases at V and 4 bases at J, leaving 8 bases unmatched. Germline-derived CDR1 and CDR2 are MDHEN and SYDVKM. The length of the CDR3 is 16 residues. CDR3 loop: CASSFSPSGHYNEQFF. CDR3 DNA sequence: TGTGCCAGCAGTTTCTCTCCTAGCGGGCATTACAATGAGCAGTTCTTC.

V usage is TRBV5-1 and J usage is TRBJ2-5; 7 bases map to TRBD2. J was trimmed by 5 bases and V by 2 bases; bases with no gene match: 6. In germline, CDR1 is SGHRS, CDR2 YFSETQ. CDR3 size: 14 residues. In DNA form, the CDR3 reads TGCGCCAGCAGCTTAAGCGGGGCGGGGGAGACCCAGTACTTC. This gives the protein CASSLSGAGETQYF. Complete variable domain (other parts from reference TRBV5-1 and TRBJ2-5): KAGVTQTPRYLIKTRGQQVTLSCSPISGHRSVSWYQQTPGQGLQFLFEYFSETQRNKGNFPGRFSGRQFSNSRSEMNVSTLELGDSALYLCASSLSGAGETQYFGPGTRLLVL.

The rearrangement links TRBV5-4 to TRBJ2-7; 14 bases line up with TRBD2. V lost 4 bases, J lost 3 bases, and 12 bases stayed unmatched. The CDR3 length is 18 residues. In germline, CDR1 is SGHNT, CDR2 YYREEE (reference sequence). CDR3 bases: TGTGCCAGCAGCCCGCAGCCGGGACTAGCGGGAGCCCACTACGAGCAGTACTTC. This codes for CASSPQPGLAGAHYEQYF.

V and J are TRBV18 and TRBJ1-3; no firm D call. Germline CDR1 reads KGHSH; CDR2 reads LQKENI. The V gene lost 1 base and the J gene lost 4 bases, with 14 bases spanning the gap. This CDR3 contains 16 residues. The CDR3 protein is CASSPQYSTLGNTIYF. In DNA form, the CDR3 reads TGTGCCAGCTCACCACAGTACAGTACCCTCGGAAACACCATATATTTT.

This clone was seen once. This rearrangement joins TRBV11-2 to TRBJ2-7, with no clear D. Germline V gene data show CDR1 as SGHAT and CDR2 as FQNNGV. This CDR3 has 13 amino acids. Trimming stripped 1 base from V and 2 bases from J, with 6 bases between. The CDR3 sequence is CASSLGLPYEQYF. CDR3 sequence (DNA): TGTGCCAGCAGCTTAGGCCTACCCTACGAGCAGTACTTC. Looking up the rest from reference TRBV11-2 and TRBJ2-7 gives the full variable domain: EAGVAQSPRYKIIEKRQSVAFWCNPISGHATLYWYQQILGQGPKLLIQFQNNGVVDDSQLPKDRFSAERLKGVDSTLKIQPAKLEDSAVYLCASSLGLPYEQYFGPGTRLTVT.

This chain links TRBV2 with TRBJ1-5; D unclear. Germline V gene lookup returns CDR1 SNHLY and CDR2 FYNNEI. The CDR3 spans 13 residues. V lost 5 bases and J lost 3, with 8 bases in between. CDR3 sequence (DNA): TGTGCCAGCAGTCAACAAGTCAATCAGCCCCAGCATTTT. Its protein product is CASSQQVNQPQHF.

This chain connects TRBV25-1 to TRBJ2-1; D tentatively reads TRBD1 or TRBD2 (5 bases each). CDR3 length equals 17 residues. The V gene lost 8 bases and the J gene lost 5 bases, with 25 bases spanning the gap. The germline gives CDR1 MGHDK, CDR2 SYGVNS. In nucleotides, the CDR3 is TGTGCCAGCGGCCGGGACGGGTGGATCTTTGGACACAATGAGCAGTTCTTC. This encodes CASGRDGWIFGHNEQFF.

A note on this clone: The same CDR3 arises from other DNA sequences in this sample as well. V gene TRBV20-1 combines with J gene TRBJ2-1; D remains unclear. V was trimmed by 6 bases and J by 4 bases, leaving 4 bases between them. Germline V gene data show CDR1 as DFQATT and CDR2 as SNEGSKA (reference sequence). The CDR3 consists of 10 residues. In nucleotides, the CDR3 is TGCAGTGCGGCGTACAATGAGCAGTTCTTC. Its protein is CSAAYNEQFF.